This T cell receptor delta chain was documented in a study of gamma-delta T cells after stem cell transplantation. TCRdb re-identified clones in the RT-PCR reads via CATT. The sample holds thousands of delta-chain clones, under 30% seen once. Germline CDR1 is TVYSNPD and CDR2 is GDNSRS (reference sequence). J was trimmed by 0 bases and V by 5 bases; bases with no gene match: 12. The CDR3 length is 16 residues. This clone is medium-sized. Sequencing used gamma-delta T cells. The receptor's source is a human donor. It is not recorded whose cells these are; they may come from a transplant donor. The V and J genes are TRDV3 and TRDJ1; 10 bases are shared with TRDD3. DNA for the CDR3: TGTGCCGTTGGTCGGGTGGGGGATACCTACACCGATAAACTCATCTTT. It encodes CAVGRVGDTYTDKLIF.